These 12 T cell receptor beta chains were all obtained from the same sample, sequenced in a study of T cells after yellow fever vaccination. Using its own MiXCR run on the 5' RACE reads, TCRdb lists one record per CDR3 protein. The sample yields a few hundred thousand distinct CDR3 sequences, 15% to 20% seen once. The source was PBMCs, collected before the yellow fever booster vaccination. Source of these receptors: a young man who received the YFV17D yellow fever vaccine.

This clonotype has a count of ten or more. The rearrangement links TRBV7-2 to TRBJ2-7, with D possibly being TRBD2 (7 bases). CDR3 length: 14 amino acids. V lost 6 bases and J 1 base, leaving 13 bases between the germline ends. CDR1 SGHTA and CDR2 FQGNSA come from the germline V gene. This CDR3 is CASRPGRGSYEQYF. CDR3 nucleotide sequence: TGTGCCAGCAGACCAGGGAGGGGGTCCTACGAGCAGTACTTC.

This clonotype was detected a few times. This chain joins TRBV7-8 and TRBJ2-2, with 7 bases fitting TRBD2. The junction had 9 bases not matched to a gene; V was cut back by 4 bases and J by 7 bases. The CDR3 length is 15 residues. In germline, CDR1 is SGHVS, CDR2 FQNEAQ. The CDR3 region is CASSSSPGGNGELFF. CDR3 nucleotide sequence: TGTGCCAGCAGCTCCTCCCCGGGGGGAAACGGGGAGCTGTTTTTT.

The chain carries TRBV10-3 and TRBJ2-3, with 12 bases aligning to TRBD2. V gave up 4 bases and J gave up 3 bases; unmatched junction bases: 5. The CDR3 covers 16 residues. Germline V gene lookup returns CDR1 ENHRY and CDR2 SYGVKD. Here the CDR3 DNA reads TGTGCCATCAGTGGAACTAGCGGGGGGCCAACAGATACGCAGTATTTT. Amino acids: CAISGTSGGPTDTQYF.

On this clonotype: The germline gene is not matched at one end of the junction; a read error may be the cause. The V and J genes are TRBV5-1 and TRBJ2-5; a possible D gene is TRBD2 (5 bases). This CDR3 region has 16 residues. CDR1 SGHRS and CDR2 YFSETQ come from the germline V gene. The CDR3 sequence is CASTLTGKRYQETQYF. DNA for the CDR3: TGCGCCAGCACCTTGACGGGAAAACGGTACCAAGAGACCCAGTACTTC.

The gene calls are TRBV12-3 or TRBV12-4 and TRBJ2-3; a weak D match, TRBD2 (6 bases). V lost 4 bases and J 2 bases, leaving 16 bases between the germline ends. The CDR3 spans 16 residues. The CDR3 protein is CASSSPPTGDTDTQYF. DNA of the CDR3: TGTGCCAGCAGTTCCCCCCCCACGGGGGACACAGATACGCAGTATTTT.

This clonotype has more than one count but fewer than ten. The chain links TRBV30 to TRBJ2-7; D ambiguous. V lost 2 bases and J lost 1, with 21 bases in between. The CDR3 contains 17 residues. Germline V gene data show CDR1 as GTSNPN and CDR2 as SVGIG (reference sequence). This CDR3 reads CAWSHGVWGPDSYEQYV. In nucleotides, the CDR3 is TGTGCCTGGAGTCATGGGGTTTGGGGTCCAGATTCCTACGAGCAGTACGTC.

This clonotype occurred a few times. J is TRBJ2-1 and V is TRBV9; 7 nucleotides line up with TRBD1. In germline, CDR1 is SGDLS, CDR2 YYNGEE. Trimming removed 0 bases from V and 7 bases from J; junction bases left unmatched: 4. The CDR3 loop spans 14 amino acids. The CDR3 spells CASSVVYRGNEQFF. In DNA, the CDR3 is TGTGCCAGCAGCGTAGTGTACAGGGGTAATGAGCAGTTCTTC. Complete variable domain (other parts from reference TRBV9 and TRBJ2-1): DSGVTQTPKHLITATGQRVTLRCSPRSGDLSVYWYQQSLDQGLQFLIQYYNGEERAKGNILERFSAQQFPDLHSELNLSSLELGDSALYFCASSVVYRGNEQFFGPGTRLTVL.

The rearrangement uses TRBV12-3 or TRBV12-4 and TRBJ2-3, with 10 positions matching TRBD1. This CDR3 has 14 residues. The ends lost 8 bases at V and 2 bases at J; junction bases unmatched: 4. The CDR3 loop reads CASWDRGVTDTQYF. The CDR3 DNA sequence: TGTGCCAGCTGGGACAGGGGAGTCACAGATACGCAGTATTTT.

The chain combines TRBV7-2 with TRBJ1-3, with D uncertain. The CDR3 loop spans 14 amino acids. V lost 4 bases and J 0 bases, leaving 7 bases between the germline ends. CDR1 is SGHTA and CDR2 is FQGNSA in the germline V gene. The CDR3: CASSSIASGNTIYF. CDR3 nucleotide sequence: TGTGCCAGCAGCTCCATAGCCTCTGGAAACACCATATATTTT.

This chain connects TRBV6-2 or TRBV6-3 to TRBJ2-5; D not certain. The V end lost 2 bases, the J end lost 2 bases, and 9 bases lay between the germline ends. Germline loops: CDR1 MNHEY, CDR2 SVGEGT. The CDR3 has 14 amino acids. The CDR3 sequence is CASSYASRQETQYF. The CDR3 DNA reads TGTGCCAGCAGTTACGCGTCTAGACAAGAGACCCAGTACTTC.

The genes are TRBV29-1 and TRBJ2-7; D is unresolved. This CDR3 region has 11 residues. CDR1 is SQVTM, CDR2 ANQGSEA, per germline. Trimming pared 4 bases from V and 5 bases from J, leaving 9 bases between. This CDR3 is CSVGSGNEQYF. CDR3 DNA: TGCAGCGTTGGATCCGGAAACGAGCAGTACTTC.

The genes are TRBV4-2 and TRBJ2-1; D may be TRBD2 (6 bases). V lost 2 bases, J lost 6 bases, and 11 bases lay in between. In germline, CDR1 is LGHNA, CDR2 YNFKEQ. The CDR3 runs 14 residues. CDR3 nucleotide sequence: TGTGCCAGCAGCCAATCCGGGGGTTCCAATGAGCAGTTCTTC. Translating gives CASSQSGGSNEQFF.